The subject of this entry is one T cell receptor (beta chain). Its antigen is not known. Mismatch with germline at one junction end may stem from a read error. RNA transcripts were the template for amplifying TCR beta CDR3 regions. A set of HTBI primers served as the primers for a first-round RT-PCR of the TCR CDR3. TCRdb reanalysed the multiplex PCR reads using MiXCR and keeps one entry per CDR3 protein. The sample shows roughly 580,000 distinct CDR3 sequences, 11% to 15% of them seen only once. The CDR3 covers 14 residues. The germline V gene encodes CDR1 KGHSH and CDR2 LQKENI. Subjects aged 18 to 65 presented with newly diagnosed hyperthyroidism of less than 2 months' duration. The blood sample dates from first hyperthyroidism diagnosis, preceding any ophthalmopathy symptoms. The entry originates in a study of T cells in Graves' hyperthyroidism and ophthalmopathy. Findings of the study overall: For ophthalmopathy, model prediction preceded onset by a median roughly 6.2 months. Blood also held most thyroid clonotypes expanded beyond 0.001.

The rearrangement joins TRBV18 to TRBJ2-1; maybe TRBD1 (6 bases). The TCR was taken from a woman in her thirties with Graves' hyperthyroidism that later progressed to Graves' ophthalmopathy. The source material was blood. CDR3 region: CASSPPTGNNKQFF. The CDR3 DNA is TGTGCCAGCTCACCACCAACAGGGAACAATAAGCAGTTCTTC. Variable domain in full (rest from reference TRBV18 and TRBJ2-1): NAGVMQNPRHLVRRRGQEARLRCSPMKGHSHVYWYRQLPEEGLKFMVYLQKENIIDESGMPKERFSAEFPKEGPSILRIQQVVRGDSAAYFCASSPPTGNNKQFFGPGTRLTVL.